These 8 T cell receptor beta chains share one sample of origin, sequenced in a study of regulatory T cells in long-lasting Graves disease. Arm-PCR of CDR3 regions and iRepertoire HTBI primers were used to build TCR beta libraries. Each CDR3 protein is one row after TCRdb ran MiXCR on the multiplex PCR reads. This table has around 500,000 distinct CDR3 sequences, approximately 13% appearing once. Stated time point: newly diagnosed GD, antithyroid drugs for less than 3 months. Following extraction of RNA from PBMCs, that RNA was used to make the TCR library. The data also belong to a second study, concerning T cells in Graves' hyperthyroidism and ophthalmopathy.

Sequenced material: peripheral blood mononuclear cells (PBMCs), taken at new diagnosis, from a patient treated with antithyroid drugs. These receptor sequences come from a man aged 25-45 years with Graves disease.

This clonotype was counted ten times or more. The DNA of the CDR3 is TGTGCCACCAGTGATACGGCAGGGGATCCCTATGGCTACACCTTC. It yields the protein CATSDTAGDPYGYTF. The chain recombines TRBV24-1 with TRBJ1-2; D possibly corresponds to TRBD1 (6 bases). Per the germline V gene, CDR1 is KGHDR and CDR2 is SFDVKD. V shed 3 bases and J shed 4 bases, with 14 bases lying between them. This CDR3 has 15 residues.

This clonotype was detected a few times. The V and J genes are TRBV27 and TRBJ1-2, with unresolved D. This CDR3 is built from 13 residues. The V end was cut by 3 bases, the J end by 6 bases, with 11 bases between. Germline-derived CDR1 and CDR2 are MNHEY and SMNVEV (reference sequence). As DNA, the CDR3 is TGTGCCAGCAGTTTCGGAGGGCCTAATGGCTACACCTTC. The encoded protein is CASSFGGPNGYTF.

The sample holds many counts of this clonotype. The CDR3 reads CASSSTGLTEAFF. The DNA for the CDR3 is TGCGCCAGCAGCTCGACAGGGCTGACTGAAGCTTTCTTT. J is TRBJ1-1 and V is TRBV5-1; 7 nucleotides align to TRBD1. The CDR3 length is 13 residues. With V trimmed by 3 bases and J by 5 bases, 4 bases remained unmatched. CDR1 is SGHRS and CDR2 is YFSETQ in the germline V gene.

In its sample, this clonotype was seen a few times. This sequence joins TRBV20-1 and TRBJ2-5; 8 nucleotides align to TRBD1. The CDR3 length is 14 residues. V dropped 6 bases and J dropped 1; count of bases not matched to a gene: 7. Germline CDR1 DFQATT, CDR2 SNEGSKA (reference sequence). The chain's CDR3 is CSAIDTGGQETQYF. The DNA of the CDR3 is TGCAGTGCCATAGACACAGGGGGCCAAGAGACCCAGTACTTC.

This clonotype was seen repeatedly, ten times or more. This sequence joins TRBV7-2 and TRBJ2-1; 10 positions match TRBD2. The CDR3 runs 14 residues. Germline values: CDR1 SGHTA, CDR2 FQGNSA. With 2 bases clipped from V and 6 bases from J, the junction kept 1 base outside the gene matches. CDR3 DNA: TGTGCCAGCAGCTTAAAGCGGGAGGGCAATGAGCAGTTCTTC. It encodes CASSLKREGNEQFF.

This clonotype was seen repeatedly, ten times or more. This chain's CDR3 is CASSYIEGASEQFF. The CDR3 nucleotides read TGTGCCAGCAGCTATATCGAGGGGGCCAGTGAGCAGTTCTTC. The chain carries TRBV7-3 and TRBJ2-1; 7 positions agree with TRBD1. This CDR3 comprises 14 residues. V dropped 4 bases and J dropped 9; count of bases not matched to a gene: 9. Looked up from germline, CDR1 is SGHTA and CDR2 is FQGTGA.

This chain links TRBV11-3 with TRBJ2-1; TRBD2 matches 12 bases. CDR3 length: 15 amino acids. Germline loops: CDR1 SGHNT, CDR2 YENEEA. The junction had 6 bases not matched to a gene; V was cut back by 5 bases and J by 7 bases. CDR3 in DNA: TGTGCCAGCAGCAGACTAGCGGGAGTAGCGAATGAGCAGTTCTTC. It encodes CASSRLAGVANEQFF.

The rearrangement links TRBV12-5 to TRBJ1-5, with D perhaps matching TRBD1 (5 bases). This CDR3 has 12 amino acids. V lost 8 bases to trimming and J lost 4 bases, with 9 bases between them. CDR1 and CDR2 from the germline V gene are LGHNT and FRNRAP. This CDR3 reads CASKGSNQPQHF. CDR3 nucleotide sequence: TGTGCTAGTAAGGGGTCGAATCAGCCCCAGCATTTT. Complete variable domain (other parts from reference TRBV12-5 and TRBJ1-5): DARVTQTPRHKVTEMGQEVTMRCQPILGHNTVFWYRQTMMQGLELLAYFRNRAPLDDSGMPKDRFSAEMPDATLATLKIQPSEPRDSAVYFCASKGSNQPQHFGDGTRLSIL.